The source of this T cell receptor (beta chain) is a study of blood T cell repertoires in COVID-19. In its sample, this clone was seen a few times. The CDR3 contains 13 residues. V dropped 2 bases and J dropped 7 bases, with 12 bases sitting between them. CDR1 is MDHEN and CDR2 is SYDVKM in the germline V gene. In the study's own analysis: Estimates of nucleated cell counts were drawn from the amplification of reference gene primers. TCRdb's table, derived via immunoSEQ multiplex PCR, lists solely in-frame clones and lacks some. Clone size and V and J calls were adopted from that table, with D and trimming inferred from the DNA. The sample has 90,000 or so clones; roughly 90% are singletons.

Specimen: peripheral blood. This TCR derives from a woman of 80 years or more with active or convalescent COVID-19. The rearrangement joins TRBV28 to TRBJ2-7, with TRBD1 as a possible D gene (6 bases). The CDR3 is CASSLGEGVEQYF. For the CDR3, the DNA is TGTGCCAGCAGTTTAGGAGAGGGGGTTGAGCAGTACTTC.